The present T cell receptor beta chain was sequenced within a study of beta chain features in type 1 diabetes. Study background: Across all samples, about 100 million sorted cells were examined. Study-wide results and limits: People with Type 1 diabetes carried modestly yet significantly shorter TCRB CDR3s in all four CD4+ subsets. Naive, central memory and Treg TCRB repertoires appeared more alike in patients than in healthy donors.

Points on this clone: The antigen remains unidentified. Other DNA sequences in this sample translate to the same CDR3.

Stem cell-like memory, regulatory, central memory and naive CD4+ cells were sorted via CD45RO/CCR7/CD25/CD127/CD95/CD27. In germline, CDR1 is SGHDN, CDR2 FVKESK. The V end lost 2 bases, the J end lost 5 bases, and 7 bases lay between the germline ends. The CDR3 runs to 12 residues. Reverse transcribing all isolated RNA meant expressed TCRB transcripts were sequenced. It was found that naive, central memory and regulatory T cell samples averaged approximately 3.9 million reads. Measured with immunoSEQ multiplex PCR; TCRdb has only the in-frame clones, and not every one. The data hold 140,000 or so clones, with roughly an eighth observed a single time.

The source material was central memory CD4+ T cells from blood. This chain joins TRBV14 and TRBJ2-7, with D uncertain. This clonotype was obtained from a man between 18 and 35 years old with type 1 diabetes. The CDR3 bases are TGTGCCAGCAGCCAATCCGGAGACGAGCAGTACTTC. It is translated as CASSQSGDEQYF.